This entry features one T cell receptor beta chain sequence. This record belongs to a study of control samples from healthy donors and cancer patients. There are 14 residues in the CDR3. The junction had 5 bases not matched to a gene; V was cut back by 2 bases and J by 5 bases. Looked up from germline, CDR1 is SEHNR and CDR2 is FQNEAQ (reference sequence). Sequencing was performed with immunoSEQ multiplex PCR; in TCRdb, only in-frame clones are kept and a portion is missing. This sample has approximately 190,000 clones; 91% occur once, and the top ten carry approximately 1.8%. The chain links TRBV7-9 to TRBJ2-5, with 7 bases that match TRBD1. This TCR came from a man under 40 in good health. The sequencing sample was made of blood. CDR3 loop: CASSLRGGRETQYF. The CDR3 DNA reads as TGTGCCAGCAGCTTACGAGGGGGCCGGGAGACCCAGTACTTC.